The next 12 T cell receptor beta chains were all read from a single sample in a study of T cells in Graves' hyperthyroidism and ophthalmopathy. Amplification yielded TCR beta CDR3 regions, with RNA transcripts as the source. Carried out on the TCR CDR3, a first-round RT-PCR used the HTBI primer set. TCRdb fed the multiplex PCR reads into MiXCR, producing one record per CDR3 protein. The table includes hundreds of thousands of distinct CDR3 sequences, approximately 15% detected once. Sequenced sample: blood. These receptors all stem from a woman younger than 30 with Graves' hyperthyroidism.

The J gene is TRBJ2-7, the V gene TRBV20-1; TRBD2 matches at 9 bases. V shed 2 bases, J shed 4 bases, and the junction held 6 bases outside the gene matches. Germline V gives CDR1 DFQATT, CDR2 SNEGSKA (reference sequence). This CDR3 spans 14 amino acids. CDR3 nucleotide sequence: TGCAGTGCTAGAATGGCGGGAGGGGAGTACGAGCAGTACTTC. Its translation: CSARMAGGEYEQYF.

This clonotype occurred once. This could be a read error, since a much larger clone is one nucleotide away. This sequence joins TRBV6-1 and TRBJ2-1; perhaps TRBD2 as D (6 bases). Trimming left V 5 bases short and J 9 bases short, with 14 bases between. CDR1 is MNHNS, CDR2 SASEGT, per germline. The CDR3 extends over 13 amino acids. CDR3 DNA sequence: TGTGCCAGCAGTCAAGGAGGGTGGAGTGAGCAGTTCTTC. It yields the protein CASSQGGWSEQFF.

V gene TRBV7-3 combines with J gene TRBJ2-1; D might be TRBD2 (6 bases). Trimming stripped 5 bases from V and 8 bases from J, with 28 bases between. Germline loops: CDR1 SGHTA, CDR2 FQGTGA. The CDR3 is made up of 18 amino acids. CDR3 bases: TGTGCCAGCAGCGCCCTCCCTTCGGGTCTCCGGGAGAAGCATGAGCAGTTCTTC. It yields the protein CASSALPSGLREKHEQFF.

This clonotype has a handful of counts. The chain has TRBV19 and TRBJ1-2; 12 bases are a match to TRBD1. V gave up 7 bases and J gave up 4 bases; unmatched junction bases: 13. The CDR3 has 17 amino acids. Germline CDR1 and CDR2: LNHDA and SQIVND (reference sequence). The CDR3 sequence: CASTPPGQGAFVYGYTF. The CDR3 DNA sequence: TGTGCCAGTACCCCACCGGGACAGGGGGCGTTCGTCTATGGCTACACCTTC.

This clonotype was detected many times. This sequence joins TRBV11-2 and TRBJ2-1, with a tentative D call TRBD2 (5 bases). CDR1 is SGHAT, CDR2 FQNNGV, per germline. With 8 bases removed from V and 10 bases from J, the gap between germline ends came to 27 bases. The CDR3 totals 16 residues. The CDR3 spells CASRAPRAGRVGEQFF. The CDR3 DNA sequence: TGTGCCAGCCGTGCCCCGCGGGCAGGTCGGGTAGGCGAGCAGTTCTTC. Combining the CDR3 with reference TRBV11-2 and TRBJ2-1 gives the whole variable domain EAGVAQSPRYKIIEKRQSVAFWCNPISGHATLYWYQQILGQGPKLLIQFQNNGVVDDSQLPKDRFSAERLKGVDSTLKIQPAKLEDSAVYLCASRAPRAGRVGEQFFGPGTRLTVL.

This clonotype was recorded at least ten times. V gene TRBV10-3 combines with J gene TRBJ1-4, with 7 nucleotides matching TRBD1. Looked up from germline, CDR1 is ENHRY and CDR2 is SYGVKD. V lost 10 bases, J lost 2 bases, and 10 bases stayed unmatched. The CDR3 has 15 residues. CDR3 in amino acids: CASGATGITNEKLFF. CDR3 DNA sequence: TGTGCCAGCGGCGCGACAGGGATTACTAATGAAAAACTGTTTTTT.

The V gene is TRBV9, the J gene TRBJ2-5, with D tentatively TRBD2 (5 bases). CDR1 is SGDLS, CDR2 YYNGEE, per germline. This CDR3 contains 15 residues. Trimming took off 4 bases at V and 2 bases at J, with 15 bases between the two ends. DNA of the CDR3: TGTGCCAGCAGCCCAGGACGGACTCCACAAGAGACCCAGTACTTC. This codes for CASSPGRTPQETQYF. The full variable domain, completed using reference TRBV9 and TRBJ2-5, is DSGVTQTPKHLITATGQRVTLRCSPRSGDLSVYWYQQSLDQGLQFLIQYYNGEERAKGNILERFSAQQFPDLHSELNLSSLELGDSALYFCASSPGRTPQETQYFGPGTRLLVL.

The genes are TRBV12-3 or TRBV12-4 and TRBJ2-2; no reliable D call. The CDR3 consists of 14 residues. Trimming stripped 6 bases from V and 4 bases from J, with 12 bases between. The CDR3 DNA sequence: TGTGCCAGCAGCCCCCGTTCTAGCACCGGGGAGCTGTTTTTT. Amino acids: CASSPRSSTGELFF.

This clonotype was detected many times. V is TRBV7-9 and J is TRBJ2-5; D is perhaps TRBD1 (6 bases). The CDR3 totals 15 residues. In germline, CDR1 is SEHNR, CDR2 FQNEAQ (reference sequence). V lost 1 base to trimming and J lost 3 bases, with 12 bases between them. The CDR3 region has the DNA TGTGCCAGCAGCTTAGGACAGGCAATAGAAGAGACCCAGTACTTC. Its translation is CASSLGQAIEETQYF.

This clonotype was found a few times. The chain carries TRBV10-3 and TRBJ2-3, with D tentatively TRBD2 (5 bases). V was trimmed by 4 bases and J by 4 bases, leaving 6 bases between them. The CDR3 extends over 12 amino acids. Germline V gene lookup returns CDR1 ENHRY and CDR2 SYGVKD. In DNA, the CDR3 is TGTGCCATCAGTGCGGGATCAGATACGCAGTATTTT. It codes for CAISAGSDTQYF.

A word on this clonotype: One base away lies a much larger clone, so this may be a sequencing read error. The CDR3 does not close with the conserved phenylalanine or tryptophan, likely indicating a read error. This chain uses TRBV13 with TRBJ2-3; D is unresolved. Trimming pared 6 bases from V and 1 base from J, leaving 14 bases between. The CDR3 consists of 15 residues. Germline V gene sequence: CDR1 PRHDT, CDR2 FYEKMQ (reference sequence). CDR3 in amino acids: CASRPDAGRTDTQYV. In nucleotides, the CDR3 is TGTGCCAGCAGACCCGACGCTGGGCGCACAGATACGCAGTATGTT.

This chain links TRBV6-1 with TRBJ2-2, with 7 nucleotides matching TRBD2. Germline V gene sequence: CDR1 MNHNS, CDR2 SASEGT. The CDR3 contains 13 residues. Trimming cost V 6 bases and J 6 bases; bases outside gene matches: 4. The DNA of the CDR3 is TGTGCCAGCAGATCCGCGGGAGCCGGGGAGCTGTTTTTT. This codes for CASRSAGAGELFF.